These 6 T cell receptor beta chains originate from one sample sequenced in a study of metastatic and nonmetastatic thyroid tumors. There were no patients who had received any treatment before thyroid surgery. Using MiXCR, TCRdb re-called clones from the PCR reads. The repertoire holds about 93,000 clones, with about an eighth as singletons. Specimen: blood. These receptor sequences come from a female donor with papillary thyroid cancer or a benign thyroid nodule (not recorded which). Some clones in this sample may be carry-over from other donors' samples.

This clone was recorded many times. V gene TRBV19 combines with J gene TRBJ2-3; 9 positions agree with TRBD1. The ends lost 4 bases at V and 1 base at J; junction bases unmatched: 3. The length of the CDR3 is 15 residues. Germline CDR1 reads LNHDA; CDR2 reads SQIVND (reference sequence). The CDR3 DNA reads TGTGCCAGTAGTACATGGACAGGGGGCACAGATACGCAGTATTTT. This encodes CASSTWTGGTDTQYF.

This clone has at least ten counts. The sample carries other DNA sequences with the same CDR3. V and J are TRBV7-9 and TRBJ1-5; D is uncertain. This CDR3 spans 14 amino acids. Trimming removed 4 bases at V and 7 bases at J, with 14 bases between. Germline V gene lookup returns CDR1 SEHNR and CDR2 FQNEAQ (reference sequence). CDR3 in DNA: TGTGCCAGCAGCTCTCGAGGGTTCGAGCAGCCCCAGCATTTT. It translates to CASSSRGFEQPQHF.

This clone was counted at least ten times. This chain links TRBV18 with TRBJ2-7; 7 bases are a match to TRBD1. CDR3 length equals 14 residues. J gave up 5 bases and V 2 bases, and 6 bases lay outside the gene matches. Per germline, CDR1 KGHSH and CDR2 LQKENI. CDR3 region: CASSPDTGVNEQYF. In DNA, the CDR3 is TGTGCCAGCTCACCAGATACAGGGGTGAACGAGCAGTACTTC.

This clone was observed many times. This chain links TRBV6-2 or TRBV6-3 with TRBJ1-5, with 7 bases that match TRBD1. There are 14 residues in the CDR3. With 6 bases clipped from V and 2 bases from J, the junction kept 4 bases outside the gene matches. Germline-derived CDR1 and CDR2 are MNHEY and SVGEGT. In nucleotides, the CDR3 is TGTGCCAGCAGGATTACAGGGGGCAATCAGCCCCAGCATTTT. Its translation is CASRITGGNQPQHF.

This clone was detected many times. The genes are TRBV2 and TRBJ2-1; TRBD2 agrees at 10 bases. This CDR3 is built from 15 residues. Germline trimming cut 7 bases from V and 0 bases from J; bases unmatched to any gene: 3. Germline lookup yields CDR1 SNHLY and CDR2 FYNNEI. CDR3 residues: CASTPSGSSYNEQFF. For the CDR3, the DNA is TGTGCCAGCACCCCTAGCGGGAGCTCCTACAATGAGCAGTTCTTC.

This clone was found many times. The chain carries TRBV6-2 or TRBV6-3 and TRBJ2-6; 8 bases line up with TRBD2. The CDR3 contains 16 residues. The germline gives CDR1 MNHEY, CDR2 SVGEGT. The junction had 0 bases not matched to a gene; V was cut back by 0 bases and J by 2 bases. CDR3 sequence reads: CASSYSRGAGANVLTF. DNA for the CDR3: TGTGCCAGCAGTTACTCGCGGGGGGCTGGGGCCAACGTCCTGACTTTC.